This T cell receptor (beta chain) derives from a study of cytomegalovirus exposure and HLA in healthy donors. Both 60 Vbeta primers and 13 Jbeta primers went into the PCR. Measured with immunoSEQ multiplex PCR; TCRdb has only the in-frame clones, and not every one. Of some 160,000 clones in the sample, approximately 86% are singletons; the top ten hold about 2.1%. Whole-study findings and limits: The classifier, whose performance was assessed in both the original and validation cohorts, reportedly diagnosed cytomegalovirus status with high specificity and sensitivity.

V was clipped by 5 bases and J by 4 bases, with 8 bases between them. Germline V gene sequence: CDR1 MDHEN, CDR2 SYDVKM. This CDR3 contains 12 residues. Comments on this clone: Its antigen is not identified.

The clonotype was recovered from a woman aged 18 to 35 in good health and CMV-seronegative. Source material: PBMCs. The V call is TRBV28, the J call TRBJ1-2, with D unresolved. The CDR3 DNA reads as TGTGCCAGCAGTCCCCACGGCTATGGCTACACCTTC. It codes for CASSPHGYGYTF.